The 4 T cell receptor beta chains listed next were all sequenced from one sample in a study of blood T cell repertoires in COVID-19. The protocol was immunoSEQ multiplex PCR, while the TCRdb copy is restricted to in-frame clones and leaves out a portion. The sample includes over 150,000 clones, approximately 88% seen only once; the top ten take under 3%. Specimen: peripheral blood. The receptors come from a woman aged 55-69 years with acute or convalescent COVID-19.

V and J are TRBV19 and TRBJ1-3; D unresolved. CDR3 length equals 13 residues. Germline-derived CDR1 and CDR2 are LNHDA and SQIVND (reference sequence). V was clipped by 8 bases and J by 1 base, with 9 bases between them. The chain's CDR3 is CASRRSSGNTIYF. Here the CDR3 DNA reads TGTGCCAGTCGGCGGTCGTCTGGAAACACCATATATTTT.

This clone has a handful of counts. The rearrangement joins TRBV19 to TRBJ1-3, with D possibly TRBD1 on 6 matching bases. CDR1 and CDR2 from the germline V gene are LNHDA and SQIVND (reference sequence). CDR3 length: 17 amino acids. V dropped 3 bases and J dropped 0 bases, with 15 bases sitting between them. CDR3 loop: CASSISAGTYSGNTIYF. CDR3 sequence (DNA): TGTGCCAGTAGTATTTCGGCCGGGACATACTCTGGAAACACCATATATTTT.

This sequence joins TRBV28 and TRBJ2-5; 7 bases map to TRBD1. The CDR3 has 14 amino acids. V shed 5 bases and J 4 bases; nucleotides not matched to a gene: 7. The V gene's germline CDR1 is MDHEN and CDR2 SYDVKM. The CDR3 sequence is CASSLRGWRETQYF. CDR3 nucleotide sequence: TGTGCCAGCAGTCTCAGGGGGTGGCGAGAGACCCAGTACTTC.

The V and J genes are TRBV28 and TRBJ2-7; a possible D gene is TRBD1 (7 bases). Trimming cost V 1 base and J 5 bases, with 9 bases left between them. The germline gives CDR1 MDHEN, CDR2 SYDVKM. CDR3 length equals 13 residues. The CDR3 is CASSLSGGNEQYF. In nucleotides, the CDR3 is TGTGCCAGCAGTTTATCAGGGGGGAACGAGCAGTACTTC.